A selection of T cell receptor beta chains follows, all from one sample in a study of cytomegalovirus exposure and HLA in healthy donors. Assay: immunoSEQ multiplex PCR; the TCRdb copy retains only in-frame clones and omits some. The data contain 50,000 to 65,000 clones, roughly 95% of them singletons. Sequenced: PBMCs. These receptors came from a woman younger than 30 in good health and CMV-seronegative. Both conserved end residues are part of each CDR3. A D gene is named only where the DNA matches it firmly. The size of a clone is reported for some rows only, either as once, few or many, or as a class for expanded clones.

D gene	clone size	V gene	CDR3 length	J gene	CDR3 DNA	CDR3 protein
TRBD2	NA	TRBV27	16	TRBJ2-1	TGTGCCAGCAGTTTAGAGGGAGCGGGGGGGCCGGGTGAGCAGTTCTTC	CASSLEGAGGPGEQFF
TRBD1	NA	TRBV7-8	13	TRBJ1-2	TGTGCCAGCAGCCCCCGGGACAGGTGGGACTACACCTTC	CASSPRDRWDYTF
TRBD2	NA	TRBV10-3	13	TRBJ2-1	TGTGCCCCACAGCGGGAGGGCCCCCATGAGCAGTTCTTC	CAPQREGPHEQFF
TRBD2	NA	TRBV13	16	TRBJ2-5	TGTGCCAGCAGCTTATATGCGGGAGGGCCTGGGGAGACCCAGTACTTC	CASSLYAGGPGETQYF
NA	NA	TRBV4-3	16	TRBJ1-1	TGCGCCAGCAGCCAGACCACCGGGACTGGCGCCACTGAAGCTTTCTTT	CASSQTTGTGATEAFF
TRBD2	NA	TRBV19	17	TRBJ2-1	TGTGCCAGTAGTAGGGGAGGCGGGAGGTCTCTTGGGGATGAGCAGTTCTTC	CASSRGGGRSLGDEQFF
TRBD1	NA	TRBV4-2	16	TRBJ1-4	TGTGCCAGCAGCCAGGGCAGACAGGGAGCGGAGGAAAAACTGTTTTTT	CASSQGRQGAEEKLFF
NA	NA	TRBV7-3	12	TRBJ2-1	TGTGCCAGCAGCTTAGGGCCCTTGGATCGGTTCTTC	CASSLGPLDRFF
NA	NA	TRBV6-5	15	TRBJ2-2	TGTGCCAGCAGTTACGCCAGGGGGAACACCGGGGAGCTGTTTTTT	CASSYARGNTGELFF
NA	once	TRBV9	15	TRBJ2-1	TGTGCCAGCAGCCCCCCCCCGGGGACCTACAATGAGCAGTTCTTC	CASSPPPGTYNEQFF
NA	NA	TRBV7-2	16	TRBJ1-4	TGTGCCAGCAGCTTAGCCACAGCATGGATAAATGAAAAACTGTTTTTT	CASSLATAWINEKLFF
NA	NA	TRBV28	14	TRBJ1-5	TGTGCCAGCAGGTCGCCCGGGAACAATCAGCCCCAGCATTTT	CASRSPGNNQPQHF
TRBD1	NA	TRBV30	16	TRBJ2-4	TGTGCCTGGAGCCCCGATTCCCGCGGACAGGGGGGCATTCAGTACTTC	CAWSPDSRGQGGIQYF
TRBD2	NA	TRBV28	16	TRBJ2-7	TGTGCCAGCAGTACCCGGGGACTAGCGGCCCTCTACGAGCAGTACTTC	CASSTRGLAALYEQYF
NA	once	TRBV27	13	TRBJ2-7	TGTGCCAGCAGTTTGGGCAGAACCAACGAGCAGTACTTC	CASSLGRTNEQYF
NA	NA	TRBV5-1	17	TRBJ2-3	TGCGCCAGCAGCCGCCAGGTCGGAGGGGGGGGCACAGATACGCAGTATTTT	CASSRQVGGGGTDTQYF
TRBD1	NA	TRBV4-1	17	TRBJ2-7	TGCGCCAGCAGCCAAACCCCTTTCAGGACAGGGGGCGACGAGCAGTACTTC	CASSQTPFRTGGDEQYF
NA	NA	TRBV7-2	13	TRBJ2-1	TGTGCCAGCAGCGGCCGTGGGCCCAATGAGCAGTTCTTC	CASSGRGPNEQFF
NA	NA	TRBV30	17	TRBJ1-5	TGTGCCTGGAGCCACAGCTCCGGGGTGGTTGGCAATCAGCCCCAGCATTTT	CAWSHSSGVVGNQPQHF
NA	NA	TRBV28	15	TRBJ1-4	TGTGCCAGCAGAGCCCAGGGGTGGACTAATGAAAAACTGTTTTTT	CASRAQGWTNEKLFF
TRBD2	NA	TRBV4-1	17	TRBJ2-7	TGCGCCAGCAGCCAAGGTCCGGGACTAGAGGGCTCCTACGAGCAGTACTTC	CASSQGPGLEGSYEQYF
TRBD2	NA	TRBV7-2	18	TRBJ2-3	TGTGCCAGCAGCTTAGAGGGCTGGTACCAGCGGGAGAGGGATACGCAGTATTTT	CASSLEGWYQRERDTQYF
TRBD2	NA	TRBV18	15	TRBJ2-5	TGTGCCAGCTCACCAGTACCGAGCGGGGGCGAGACCCAGTACTTC	CASSPVPSGGETQYF
NA	NA	TRBV27	16	TRBJ2-1	TGTGCCAGCAGTACCCGTCACCTGCCTAACCCCAATGAGCAGTTCTTC	CASSTRHLPNPNEQFF
NA	NA	TRBV9	15	TRBJ2-3	TGTGCCAGCAGCGTAACCGGGGTACCCTTAGATACGCAGTATTTT	CASSVTGVPLDTQYF
NA	NA	TRBV18	17	TRBJ2-3	TGTGCCAGCTCACCGTCCATGGGCCAGAGCCCCACAGATACGCAGTATTTT	CASSPSMGQSPTDTQYF
TRBD2	NA	TRBV7-6	15	TRBJ2-1	TGTGGCAGCAGCTTAGCCGGGGGGGGCTACAATGAGCAGTTCTTC	CGSSLAGGGYNEQFF
NA	NA	TRBV19	13	TRBJ2-7	TGTGCCAGTAGTATGGTCAGCTCCTACGAGCAGTACTTC	CASSMVSSYEQYF
TRBD2	NA	TRBV5-6	17	TRBJ2-5	TGTGCCAGCAGCCGATTCCCCGGGACTACGTACCAAGAGACCCAGTACTTC	CASSRFPGTTYQETQYF
NA	NA	TRBV27	14	TRBJ2-7	TGTGCCAGCGGGTGGCGGGACGGGACCTACGAGCAGTACTTC	CASGWRDGTYEQYF
NA	once	TRBV27	13	TRBJ2-5	TGTGCCAGCAGTGGCAGGACACAAGAGACCCAGTACTTC	CASSGRTQETQYF
NA	NA	TRBV9	14	TRBJ1-3	TGTGCCAGCAGCGTAGCCGGGGGACGAAACACCATATATTTT	CASSVAGGRNTIYF
TRBD1	NA	TRBV18	15	TRBJ1-5	TGTGCCAGCTCCCAAGGGGGCGGGAGCAATCAGCCCCAGCATTTT	CASSQGGGSNQPQHF
NA	NA	TRBV1	14	TRBJ2-5	TGCACCAGCTACACAGGGTCCCGAAAAGAGACCCAGTACTTC	CTSYTGSRKETQYF
NA	NA	TRBV11-1	14	TRBJ2-7	TGTGCCAGCAGCCGCGGGGACCCTATTGGGGAGCAGTACTTC	CASSRGDPIGEQYF
NA	NA	TRBV28	19	TRBJ2-3	TGTGCCAGCCCCCCTGGGCAACCCCGAGCCCCTGGCGGCACAGATACGCAGTATTTT	CASPPGQPRAPGGTDTQYF
NA	few	TRBV6-1	15	TRBJ2-7	TGTGCCAGCAGCGCCAACTGGGCAGGGACCTACGAGCAGTACTTC	CASSANWAGTYEQYF
NA	NA	TRBV29-1	15	TRBJ2-1	TGCAGCGTTGTTCCCGAACACGAGGGTAGGGATGAGCAGTTCTTC	CSVVPEHEGRDEQFF
TRBD1	NA	TRBV2	15	TRBJ2-2	TGTGCCAGCAAACTAGGGGGCGCGTGGACCGGGGAGCTGTTTTTT	CASKLGGAWTGELFF
NA	once	TRBV7-7	16	TRBJ2-1	TGTGCTAGCAGCTTAGCCACAGGGAATTCCTACAATGAGCAGTTCTTC	CASSLATGNSYNEQFF
NA	NA	TRBV5-4	14	TRBJ2-2	TGTGCCAGCAGCTCCCGACAGAACACCGGGGAGCTGTTTTTT	CASSSRQNTGELFF
NA	NA	TRBV7-9	15	TRBJ1-1	TGTGCCAGCAGCTGGGGCGGGGCTCGGGACACTGAAGCTTTCTTT	CASSWGGARDTEAFF
NA	NA	TRBV28	14	TRBJ2-2	TGTGCCAGCAGTTTCGCAGGGAACACCGGGGAGCTGTTTTTT	CASSFAGNTGELFF
NA	NA	TRBV19	16	TRBJ1-3	TGTGCCAGTAGTATTTCGCACGGACAGCGGGGAAACACCATATATTTT	CASSISHGQRGNTIYF
NA	few	TRBV5-6	16	TRBJ1-5	TGTGCCAGCAGGGGAGGGGGACCTAATAGCAATCAGCCCCAGCATTTT	CASRGGGPNSNQPQHF
NA	NA	TRBV2	12	TRBJ2-7	TGTGCCAGCACCCGTGGGCCCTACGAGCAGTACTTC	CASTRGPYEQYF
TRBD1	few	TRBV7-8	12	TRBJ1-1	TGTGCCAGCAGCGCACAGGGGGTTGGGGCTTTCTTT	CASSAQGVGAFF
NA	NA	TRBV30	14	TRBJ1-1	TGTGCCTGGACTCCCCGGACTCCAAACACTGAAGCTTTCTTT	CAWTPRTPNTEAFF
NA	NA	TRBV18	15	TRBJ2-1	TGTGCCAGCTCACCACCGGGGGGTCCCTACAATGAGCAGTTCTTC	CASSPPGGPYNEQFF
TRBD2	NA	TRBV11-2	17	TRBJ2-1	TGTGCCAGCAGCCACGGCGCTAGCGGGAGTTTCCACAATGAGCAGTTCTTC	CASSHGASGSFHNEQFF
NA	few	TRBV4-2	16	TRBJ2-7	TGTGCCAGCAGCCAAGTGTTAGGACTAGGGGGTTACGAGCAGTACTTC	CASSQVLGLGGYEQYF
TRBD2	NA	TRBV30	16	TRBJ2-3	TGTGCCTGGAGCCCCCGGACTAGCGGGGGCACAGATACGCAGTATTTT	CAWSPRTSGGTDTQYF
TRBD2	NA	TRBV18	15	TRBJ2-5	TGTGCCAGCTCACCAACGGCGGGAGGGACCGGGGCCCAGTACTTC	CASSPTAGGTGAQYF
NA	NA	TRBV18	13	TRBJ2-1	TGTGCCAGCTCACCTAGCTCCTACAATGAGCAGTTCTTC	CASSPSSYNEQFF
TRBD1	NA	TRBV18	16	TRBJ1-5	TGTGCCAGCTCACCGGGACAGGGGGCGTTGGATCAGCCCCAGCATTTT	CASSPGQGALDQPQHF